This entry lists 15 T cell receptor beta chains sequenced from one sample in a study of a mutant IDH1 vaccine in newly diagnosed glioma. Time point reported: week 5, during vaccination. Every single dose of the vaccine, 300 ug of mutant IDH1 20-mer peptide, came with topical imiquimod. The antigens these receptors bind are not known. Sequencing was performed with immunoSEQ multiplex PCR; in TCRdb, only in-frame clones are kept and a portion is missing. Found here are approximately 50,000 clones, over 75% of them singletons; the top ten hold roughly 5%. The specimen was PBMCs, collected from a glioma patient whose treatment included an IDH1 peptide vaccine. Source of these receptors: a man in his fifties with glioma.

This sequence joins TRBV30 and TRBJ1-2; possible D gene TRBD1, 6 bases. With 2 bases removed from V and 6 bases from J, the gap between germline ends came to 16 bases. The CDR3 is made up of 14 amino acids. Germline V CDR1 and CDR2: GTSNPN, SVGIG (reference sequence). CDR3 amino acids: CAWSTSLRGHGYTF. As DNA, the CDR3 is TGTGCCTGGAGTACTTCCCTGCGGGGGCATGGCTACACCTTC.

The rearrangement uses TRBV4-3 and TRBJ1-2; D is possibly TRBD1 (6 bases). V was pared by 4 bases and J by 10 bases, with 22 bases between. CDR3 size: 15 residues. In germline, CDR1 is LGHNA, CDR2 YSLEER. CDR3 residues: CASSLLGVGGTVYTF. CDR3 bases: TGCGCCAGCAGCCTCCTAGGGGTTGGGGGCACAGTCTACACCTTC.

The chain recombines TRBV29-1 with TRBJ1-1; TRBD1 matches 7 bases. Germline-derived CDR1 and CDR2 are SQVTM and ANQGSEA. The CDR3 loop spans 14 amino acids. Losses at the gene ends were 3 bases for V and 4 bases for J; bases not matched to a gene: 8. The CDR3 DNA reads TGCAGCGTTGACGGCAGGGGGAGTTTCACTGAAGCTTTCTTT. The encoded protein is CSVDGRGSFTEAFF.

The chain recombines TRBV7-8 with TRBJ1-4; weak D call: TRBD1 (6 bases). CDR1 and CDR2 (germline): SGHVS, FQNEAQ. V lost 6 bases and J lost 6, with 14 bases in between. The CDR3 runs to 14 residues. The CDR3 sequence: CASSTGHLYEKLFF. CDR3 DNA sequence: TGTGCCAGCAGTACGGGACATCTTTATGAAAAACTGTTTTTT.

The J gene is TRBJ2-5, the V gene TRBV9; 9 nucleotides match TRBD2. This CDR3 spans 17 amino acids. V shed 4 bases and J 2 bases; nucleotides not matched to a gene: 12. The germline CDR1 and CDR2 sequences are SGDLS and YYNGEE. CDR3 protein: CASSTPLGGGAQETQYF. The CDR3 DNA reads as TGTGCCAGCAGCACCCCCTTGGGCGGGGGGGCGCAAGAGACCCAGTACTTC.

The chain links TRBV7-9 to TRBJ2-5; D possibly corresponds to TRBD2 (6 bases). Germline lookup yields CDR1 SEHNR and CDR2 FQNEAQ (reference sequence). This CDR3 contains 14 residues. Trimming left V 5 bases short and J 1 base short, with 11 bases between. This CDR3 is CASSAPGLQETQYF. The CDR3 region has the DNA TGTGCCAGCAGCGCCCCGGGACTCCAAGAGACCCAGTACTTC.

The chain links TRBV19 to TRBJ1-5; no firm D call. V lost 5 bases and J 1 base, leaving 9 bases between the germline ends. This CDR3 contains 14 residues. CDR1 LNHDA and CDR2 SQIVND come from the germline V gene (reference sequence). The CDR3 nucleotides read TGTGCCAGTAGTTCGGGGTTAAGCAATCAGCCCCAGCATTTT. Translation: CASSSGLSNQPQHF.

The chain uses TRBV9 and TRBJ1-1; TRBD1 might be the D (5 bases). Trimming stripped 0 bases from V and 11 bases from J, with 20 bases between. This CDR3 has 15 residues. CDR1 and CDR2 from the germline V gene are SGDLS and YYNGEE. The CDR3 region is CASSVGEPVQGEAFF. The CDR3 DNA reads TGTGCCAGCAGCGTAGGGGAACCTGTTCAGGGTGAGGCTTTCTTT.

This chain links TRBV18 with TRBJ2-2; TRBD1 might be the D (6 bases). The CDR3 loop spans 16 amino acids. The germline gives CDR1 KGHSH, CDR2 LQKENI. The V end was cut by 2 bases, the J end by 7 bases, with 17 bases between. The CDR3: CASSPALGQPDGELFF. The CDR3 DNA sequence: TGTGCCAGCTCACCAGCTCTTGGACAGCCCGACGGGGAGCTGTTTTTT. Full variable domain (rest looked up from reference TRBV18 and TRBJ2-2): NAGVMQNPRHLVRRRGQEARLRCSPMKGHSHVYWYRQLPEEGLKFMVYLQKENIIDESGMPKERFSAEFPKEGPSILRIQQVVRGDSAAYFCASSPALGQPDGELFFGEGSRLTVL.

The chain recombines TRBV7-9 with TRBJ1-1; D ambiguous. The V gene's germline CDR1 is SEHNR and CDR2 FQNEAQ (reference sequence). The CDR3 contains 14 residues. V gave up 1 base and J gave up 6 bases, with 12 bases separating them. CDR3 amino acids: CASSLETETAEAFF. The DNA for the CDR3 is TGTGCCAGCAGCTTAGAAACAGAGACCGCTGAAGCTTTCTTT.

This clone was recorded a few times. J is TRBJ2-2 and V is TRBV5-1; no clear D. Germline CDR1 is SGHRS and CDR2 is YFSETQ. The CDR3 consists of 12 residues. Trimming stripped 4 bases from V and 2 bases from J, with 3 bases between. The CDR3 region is CASSINTGELFF. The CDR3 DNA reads TGCGCCAGCAGCATTAACACCGGGGAGCTGTTTTTT.

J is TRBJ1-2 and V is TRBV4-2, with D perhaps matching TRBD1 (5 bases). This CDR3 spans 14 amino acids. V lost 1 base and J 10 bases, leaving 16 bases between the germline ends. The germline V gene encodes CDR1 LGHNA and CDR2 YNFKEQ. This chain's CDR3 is CASSQVTLGTSYTF. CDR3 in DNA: TGTGCCAGCAGCCAAGTGACCCTAGGGACCTCCTACACCTTC.

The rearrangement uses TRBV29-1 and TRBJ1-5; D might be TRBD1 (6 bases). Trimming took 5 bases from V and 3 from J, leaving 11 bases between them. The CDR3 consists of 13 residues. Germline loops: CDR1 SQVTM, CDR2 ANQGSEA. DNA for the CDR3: TGCAGCGTTTGGGCAGGGGCCAATCAGCCCCAGCATTTT. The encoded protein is CSVWAGANQPQHF.

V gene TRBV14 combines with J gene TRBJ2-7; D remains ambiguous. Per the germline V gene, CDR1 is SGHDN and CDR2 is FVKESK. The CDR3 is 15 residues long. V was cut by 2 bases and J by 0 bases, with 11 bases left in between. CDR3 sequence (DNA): TGTGCCAGCAGCCAAAGGCAGGACCCCTCCTACGAGCAGTACTTC. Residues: CASSQRQDPSYEQYF.

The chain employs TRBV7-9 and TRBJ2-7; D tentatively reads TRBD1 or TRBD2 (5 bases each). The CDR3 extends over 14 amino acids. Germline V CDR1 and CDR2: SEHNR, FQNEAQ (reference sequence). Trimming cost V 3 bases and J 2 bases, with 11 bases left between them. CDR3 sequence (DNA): TGTGCCAGCAGCTTGCCAGGGAGAACCTACGAGCAGTACTTC. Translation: CASSLPGRTYEQYF.